The T cell receptor beta chain described here comes from a study of CD8 T cells in Susac syndrome. A remark on this clonotype: Its antigen is undetermined.

Study-level points and caveats: Regarding the TCR sequencing and HLA analysis, the study admitted that a relatively small number of individuals were involved.

From blood CD8+ and CD4+ T cells, TCR beta sequences were generated. RNA was extracted with the RNeasy kit, and a quantity of roughly 0.5 to 1 ug was reverse transcribed using random hexamers. By means of immunoSEQ multiplex PCR, TCR beta CDR3 spanning 54 Vbeta and 13 Jbeta underwent amplification. TCRdb passed the immunoSEQ multiplex PCR reads through MiXCR, listing each CDR3 protein once. The data show about 430,000 distinct CDR3 sequences, with around 83% seen just once and about 0.12% held by the top ten. This clonotype was obtained from a human donor with multiple sclerosis. Sequences were obtained from CD8+ T cells from PBMCs.

The CDR3 sequence is CATSRDTTYNEQFF. In DNA form, the CDR3 reads TGTGCCACCAGCAGAGATACCACCTACAATGAGCAGTTCTTC. The V and J genes are TRBV15 and TRBJ2-1; the D is unclear. The CDR3 contains 14 residues. Germline V gives CDR1 LNHNV, CDR2 YYDKDF (reference sequence). Deletions cut 0 bases from V and 2 bases from J, with 5 bases between.